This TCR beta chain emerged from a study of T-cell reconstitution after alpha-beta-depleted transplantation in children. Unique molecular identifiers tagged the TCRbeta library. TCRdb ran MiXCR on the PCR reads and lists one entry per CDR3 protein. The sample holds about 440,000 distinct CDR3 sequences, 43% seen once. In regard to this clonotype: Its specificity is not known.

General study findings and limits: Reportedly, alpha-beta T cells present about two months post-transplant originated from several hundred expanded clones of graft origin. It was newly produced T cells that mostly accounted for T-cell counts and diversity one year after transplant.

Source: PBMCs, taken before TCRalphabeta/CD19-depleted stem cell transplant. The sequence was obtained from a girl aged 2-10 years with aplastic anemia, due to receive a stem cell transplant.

CDR3 sequence: CSARDGGNTEAFF. Here the CDR3 DNA reads TGCAGTGCTAGAGATGGCGGGAACACTGAAGCTTTCTTT. The chain employs TRBV20-1 and TRBJ1-1; D unresolved. Germline CDR1 reads DFQATT; CDR2 reads SNEGSKA (reference sequence). The CDR3 loop spans 13 amino acids. V gave up 0 bases and J gave up 1 base, with 6 bases separating them.